This TCR beta chain was recovered during a study of early T cells in non-severe SARS-CoV-2 infection. Overall study context: Bulk RNA from unsorted whole blood was sequenced; chains were unpaired.

The CDR3 has 12 residues. With V trimmed by 5 bases and J by 4 bases, 2 bases remained unmatched. This clonotype was detected only a few times. Unique molecular identifiers were affixed to single, distinct cDNA molecules. TCRdb analysed the 5' RACE reads with MiXCR anew, one entry per CDR3 protein. The repertoire includes just under 60,000 distinct CDR3 sequences, roughly 7.7% of them detected once, and about 3.4% sits in the top ten. The source is an adult who was a healthcare worker with PCR-confirmed SARS-CoV-2 infection or an uninfected control (not recorded which). The genes are TRBV12-3 or TRBV12-4 and TRBJ2-7; 7 bases map to TRBD2. Source material: whole blood. The CDR3 region has the DNA TGTGCCAGCAGTGGGACTATATACGAGCAGTACTTC. This translates into CASSGTIYEQYF.